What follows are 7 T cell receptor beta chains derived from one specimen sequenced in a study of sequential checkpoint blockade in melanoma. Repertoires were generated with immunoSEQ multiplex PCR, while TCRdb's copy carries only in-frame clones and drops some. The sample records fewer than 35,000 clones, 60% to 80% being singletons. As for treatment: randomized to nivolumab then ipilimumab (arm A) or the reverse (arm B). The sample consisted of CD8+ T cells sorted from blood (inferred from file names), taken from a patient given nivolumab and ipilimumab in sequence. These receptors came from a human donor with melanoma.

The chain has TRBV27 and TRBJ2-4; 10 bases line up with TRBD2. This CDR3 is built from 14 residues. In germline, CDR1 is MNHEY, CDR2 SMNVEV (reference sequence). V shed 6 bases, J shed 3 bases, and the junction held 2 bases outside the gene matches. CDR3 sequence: CASSLAGDKNIQYF. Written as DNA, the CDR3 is TGTGCCAGCAGCCTAGCGGGAGACAAAAACATTCAGTACTTC.

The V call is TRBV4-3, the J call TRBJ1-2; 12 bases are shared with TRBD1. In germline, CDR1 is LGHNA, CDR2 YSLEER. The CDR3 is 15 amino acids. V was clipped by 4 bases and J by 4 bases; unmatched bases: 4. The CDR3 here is CASSPGTGGSYGYTF. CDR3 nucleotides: TGCGCCAGCAGCCCTGGGACAGGGGGCTCCTATGGCTACACCTTC.

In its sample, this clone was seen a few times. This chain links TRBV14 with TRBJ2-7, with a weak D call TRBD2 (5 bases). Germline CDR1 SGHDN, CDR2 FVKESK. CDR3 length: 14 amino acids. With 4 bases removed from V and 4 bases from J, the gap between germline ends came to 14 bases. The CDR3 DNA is TGTGCCAGCAGCCCACGCGGGCACCTTTACGAGCAGTACTTC. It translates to CASSPRGHLYEQYF.

The chain's CDR3 is CASSQQLADSYEQYF. The CDR3 bases are TGTGCCAGCAGCCAACAACTAGCGGACTCCTACGAGCAGTACTTC. The chain is built from TRBV4-2 and TRBJ2-7; the match to TRBD2 covers 8 bases. CDR1 LGHNA and CDR2 YNFKEQ come from the germline V gene. Trimming took 2 bases from V and 0 from J; bases not matched to a gene: 3. CDR3 length: 15 amino acids.

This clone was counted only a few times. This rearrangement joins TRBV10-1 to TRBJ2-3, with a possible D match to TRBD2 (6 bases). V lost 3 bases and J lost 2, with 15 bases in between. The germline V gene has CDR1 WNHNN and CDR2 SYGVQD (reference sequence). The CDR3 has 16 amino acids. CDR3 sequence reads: CASSEKRVAPTDTQYF. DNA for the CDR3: TGCGCCAGCAGTGAAAAGCGGGTGGCGCCCACAGATACGCAGTATTTT.

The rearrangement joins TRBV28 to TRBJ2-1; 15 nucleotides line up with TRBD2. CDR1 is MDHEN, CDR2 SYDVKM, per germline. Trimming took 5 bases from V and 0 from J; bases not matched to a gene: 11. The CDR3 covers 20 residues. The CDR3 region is CASSPGLAGGTTSSYNEQFF. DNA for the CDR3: TGTGCCAGCAGTCCGGGACTAGCGGGGGGCACTACCAGCTCCTACAATGAGCAGTTCTTC.

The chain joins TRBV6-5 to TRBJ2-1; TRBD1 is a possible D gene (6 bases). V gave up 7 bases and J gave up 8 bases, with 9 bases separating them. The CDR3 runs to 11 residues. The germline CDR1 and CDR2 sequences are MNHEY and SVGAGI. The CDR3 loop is CASTTGYEQFF. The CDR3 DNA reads TGTGCCAGCACCACAGGGTATGAGCAGTTCTTC.